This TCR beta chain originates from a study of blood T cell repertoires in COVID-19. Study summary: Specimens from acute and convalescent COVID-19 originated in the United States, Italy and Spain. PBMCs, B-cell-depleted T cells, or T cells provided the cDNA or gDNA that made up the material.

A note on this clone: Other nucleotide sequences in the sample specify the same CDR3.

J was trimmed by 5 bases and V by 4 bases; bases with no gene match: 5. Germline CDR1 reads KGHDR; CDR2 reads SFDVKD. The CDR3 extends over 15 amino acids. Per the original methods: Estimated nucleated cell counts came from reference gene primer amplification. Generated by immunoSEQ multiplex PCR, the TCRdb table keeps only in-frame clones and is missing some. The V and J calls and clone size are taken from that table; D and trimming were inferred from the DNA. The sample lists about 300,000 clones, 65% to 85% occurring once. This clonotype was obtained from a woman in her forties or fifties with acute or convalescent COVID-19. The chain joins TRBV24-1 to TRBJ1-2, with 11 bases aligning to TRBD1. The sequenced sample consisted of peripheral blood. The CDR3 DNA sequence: TGTGCCACCAGTGACCCCGGACAGGGGGCATATGGCTACACCTTC. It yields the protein CATSDPGQGAYGYTF.